Following are 9 T cell receptor beta chains from one sample sequenced in a study of cytomegalovirus exposure and HLA in healthy donors. Generated by immunoSEQ multiplex PCR, the TCRdb table keeps only in-frame clones and is missing some. The sample has around 140,000 clones; approximately 92% are singletons. The sequenced sample consisted of PBMCs. The receptors were gathered from a woman aged 18-29 years in good health and CMV-seronegative.

CDR3 protein: CASSQGSPGTSGGQGKTQYF. In DNA, the CDR3 is TGCGCCAGCAGCCAAGGGAGCCCCGGGACTAGCGGGGGGCAGGGGAAGACCCAGTACTTC. The chain carries TRBV4-1 and TRBJ2-5; 15 nucleotides agree with TRBD2. J gave up 6 bases and V 1 base, and 15 bases lay outside the gene matches. The CDR3 consists of 20 residues. The germline V gene encodes CDR1 MGHRA and CDR2 YSYEKL.

This chain joins TRBV7-3 and TRBJ2-2; TRBD2 is a possible D gene (6 bases). The V end lost 0 bases, the J end lost 5 bases, and 16 bases lay between the germline ends. CDR3 length: 17 amino acids. The germline gives CDR1 SGHTA, CDR2 FQGTGA. Here the CDR3 reads CASSLTAALAPTGELFF. For the CDR3, the DNA is TGTGCCAGCAGCTTAACAGCAGCACTAGCACCTACCGGGGAGCTGTTTTTT.

The rearrangement links TRBV6-6 to TRBJ1-5; D perhaps matches TRBD1 (6 bases). V dropped 2 bases and J dropped 5 bases, with 7 bases sitting between them. CDR3 length equals 13 residues. Germline V gene lookup returns CDR1 MNHNY and CDR2 SVGAGI (reference sequence). The CDR3 nucleotides read TGTGCCAGCAGTTACAACAGGGATCAGCCCCAGCATTTT. Residues: CASSYNRDQPQHF.

The J gene is TRBJ1-5, the V gene TRBV15; the D gene is possibly TRBD1 (6 bases). Per germline, CDR1 LNHNV and CDR2 YYDKDF (reference sequence). This CDR3 has 15 residues. With 2 bases removed from V and 6 bases from J, the gap between germline ends came to 14 bases. For the CDR3, the DNA is TGTGCCACCAGCAGACCTTTACAGGGCGGTCAGCCCCAGCATTTT. Protein product: CATSRPLQGGQPQHF.

CDR3 in amino acids: CASSPGDGLNTEAFF. In DNA, the CDR3 is TGTGCCAGCAGCCCGGGGGACGGATTGAACACTGAAGCTTTCTTT. The chain employs TRBV7-8 and TRBJ1-1; D may be TRBD1 (5 bases). V was cut by 5 bases and J by 0 bases, with 13 bases left in between. The length of the CDR3 is 15 residues. CDR1 and CDR2 from the germline V gene are SGHVS and FQNEAQ.

This clone was recorded once. The rearrangement links TRBV4-1 to TRBJ2-1; D not certain. CDR3 length: 13 residues. V lost 1 base and J lost 5, with 6 bases in between. CDR1 and CDR2 from the germline V gene are MGHRA and YSYEKL. The CDR3 loop reads CASSQVFDNEQFF. CDR3 nucleotides: TGCGCCAGCAGCCAAGTCTTCGACAATGAGCAGTTCTTC.

The chain employs TRBV11-2 and TRBJ2-3; D is uncertain. There are 13 residues in the CDR3. Germline lookup yields CDR1 SGHAT and CDR2 FQNNGV. V lost 5 bases and J lost 4, with 10 bases in between. The CDR3 DNA reads TGTGCCAGCAGCCCCATACGGGCAGATACGCAGTATTTT. Amino acid sequence: CASSPIRADTQYF.

The V and J genes are TRBV7-9 and TRBJ1-2; D unclear. V shed 1 base and J shed 4 bases, with 10 bases lying between them. The germline V gene encodes CDR1 SEHNR and CDR2 FQNEAQ (reference sequence). This CDR3 region has 14 residues. CDR3 nucleotides: TGTGCCAGCAGCTTAGGAGTGCTTAGCTATGGCTACACCTTC. Its translation is CASSLGVLSYGYTF. The entire variable domain, with the rest obtained from reference TRBV7-9 and TRBJ1-2, is as follows: DTGVSQNPRHKITKRGQNVTFRCDPISEHNRLYWYRQTLGQGPEFLTYFQNEAQLEKSRLLSDRFSAERPKGSFSTLEIQRTEQGDSAMYLCASSLGVLSYGYTFGSGTRLTVV.

This chain links TRBV13 with TRBJ2-5, with TRBD1 identical over 9 bases. The CDR3 covers 17 residues. The V segment lost 5 bases and the J segment 4 bases; nucleotides outside the gene matches: 14. CDR1 PRHDT and CDR2 FYEKMQ come from the germline V gene (reference sequence). The CDR3 DNA sequence: TGTGCCAGCAGCCCCAGGGACAGGGTTCTGGATAGAGAGACCCAGTACTTC. Residues: CASSPRDRVLDRETQYF. The full variable domain, completed using reference TRBV13 and TRBJ2-5, is AAGVIQSPRHLIKEKRETATLKCYPIPRHDTVYWYQQGPGQDPQFLISFYEKMQSDKGSIPDRFSAQQFSDYHSELNMSSLELGDSALYFCASSPRDRVLDRETQYFGPGTRLLVL.